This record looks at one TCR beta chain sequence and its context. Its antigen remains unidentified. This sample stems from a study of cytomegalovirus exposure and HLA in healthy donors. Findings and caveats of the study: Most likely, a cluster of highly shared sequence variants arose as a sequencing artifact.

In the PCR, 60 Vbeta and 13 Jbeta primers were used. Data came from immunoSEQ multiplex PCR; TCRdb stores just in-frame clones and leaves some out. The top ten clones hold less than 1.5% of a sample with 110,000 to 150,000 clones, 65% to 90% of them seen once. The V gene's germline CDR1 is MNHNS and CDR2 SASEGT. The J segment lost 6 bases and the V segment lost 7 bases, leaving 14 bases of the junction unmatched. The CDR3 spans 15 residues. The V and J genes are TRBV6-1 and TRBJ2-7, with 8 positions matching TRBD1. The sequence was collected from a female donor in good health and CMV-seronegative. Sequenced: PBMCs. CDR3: CASTQGAGGYSEQYF. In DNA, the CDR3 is TGTGCCAGCACCCAAGGGGCAGGGGGCTACAGCGAGCAGTACTTC.